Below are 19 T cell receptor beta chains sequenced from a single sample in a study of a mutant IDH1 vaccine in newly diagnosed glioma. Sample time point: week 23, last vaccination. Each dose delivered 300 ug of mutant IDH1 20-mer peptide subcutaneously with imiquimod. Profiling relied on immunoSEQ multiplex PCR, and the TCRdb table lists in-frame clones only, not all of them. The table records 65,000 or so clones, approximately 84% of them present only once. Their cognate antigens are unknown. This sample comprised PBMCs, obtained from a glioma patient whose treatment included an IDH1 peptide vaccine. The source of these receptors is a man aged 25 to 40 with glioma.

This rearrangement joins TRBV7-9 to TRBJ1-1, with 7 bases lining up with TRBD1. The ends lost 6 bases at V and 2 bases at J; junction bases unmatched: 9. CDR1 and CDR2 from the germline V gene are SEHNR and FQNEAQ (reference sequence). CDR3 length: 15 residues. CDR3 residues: CASRQGQSFNTEAFF. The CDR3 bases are TGTGCCAGCAGGCAGGGACAGAGCTTTAACACTGAAGCTTTCTTT.

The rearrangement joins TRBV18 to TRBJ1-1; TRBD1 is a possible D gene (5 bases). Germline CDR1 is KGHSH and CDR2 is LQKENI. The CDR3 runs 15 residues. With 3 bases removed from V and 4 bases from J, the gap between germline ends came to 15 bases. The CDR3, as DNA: TGTGCCAGCTCACCTTCATTCGGGAGGGGCACTGAAGCTTTCTTT. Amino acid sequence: CASSPSFGRGTEAFF.

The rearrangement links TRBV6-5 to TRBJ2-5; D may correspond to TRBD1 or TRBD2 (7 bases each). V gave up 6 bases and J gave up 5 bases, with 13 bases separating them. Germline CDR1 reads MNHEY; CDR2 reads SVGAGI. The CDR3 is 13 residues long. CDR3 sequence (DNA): TGTGCCAGCAGCCTTCAGGGGGGGGAGACCCAGTACTTC. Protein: CASSLQGGETQYF.

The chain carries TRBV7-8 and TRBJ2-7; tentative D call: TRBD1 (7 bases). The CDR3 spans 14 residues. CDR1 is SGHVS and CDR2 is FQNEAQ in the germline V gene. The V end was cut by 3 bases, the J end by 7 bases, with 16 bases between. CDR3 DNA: TGTGCCAGCAGCTTTCGGGCAGGGGGGTTTGAGCAGTACTTC. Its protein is CASSFRAGGFEQYF.

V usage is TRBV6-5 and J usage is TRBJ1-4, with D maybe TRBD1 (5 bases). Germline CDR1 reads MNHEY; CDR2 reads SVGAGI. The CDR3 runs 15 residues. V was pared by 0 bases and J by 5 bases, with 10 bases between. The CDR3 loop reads CASSYSGTENEKLFF. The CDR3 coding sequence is TGTGCCAGCAGTTACTCGGGGACGGAGAATGAAAAACTGTTTTTT.

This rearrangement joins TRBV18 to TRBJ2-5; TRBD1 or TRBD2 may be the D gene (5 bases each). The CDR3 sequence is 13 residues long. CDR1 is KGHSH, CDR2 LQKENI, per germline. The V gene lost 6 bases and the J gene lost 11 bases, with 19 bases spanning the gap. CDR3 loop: CASSPTRLGEQYF. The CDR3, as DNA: TGTGCCAGCTCTCCGACTCGGTTAGGGGAGCAGTACTTC.

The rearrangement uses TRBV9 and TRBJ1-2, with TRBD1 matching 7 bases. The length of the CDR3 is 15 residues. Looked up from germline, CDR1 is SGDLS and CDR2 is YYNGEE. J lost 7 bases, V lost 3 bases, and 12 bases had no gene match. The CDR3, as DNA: TGTGCCAGCAGCGCAGGGACAGCCACCCCCCTTGGCTACACCTTC. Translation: CASSAGTATPLGYTF.

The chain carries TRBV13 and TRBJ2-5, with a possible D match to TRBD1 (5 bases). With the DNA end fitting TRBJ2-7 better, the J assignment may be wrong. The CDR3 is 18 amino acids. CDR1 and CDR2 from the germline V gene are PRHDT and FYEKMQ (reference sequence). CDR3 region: CASSFISRSDKGKYEQYF. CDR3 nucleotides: TGTGCCAGCAGCTTCATCTCCCGCTCGGACAAGGGGAAGTACGAGCAGTACTTC.

The CDR3 DNA reads TGTGCCAGCTCACCACCGGCAGGTTGGGAGCAGTTCTTC. It encodes CASSPPAGWEQFF. The chain has TRBV18 and TRBJ2-1; D gene uncertain. V shed 0 bases and J shed 10 bases, with 10 bases lying between them. Germline V gene lookup returns CDR1 KGHSH and CDR2 LQKENI. This CDR3 is 13 amino acids long. The entire variable domain, with the rest obtained from reference TRBV18 and TRBJ2-1, is as follows: NAGVMQNPRHLVRRRGQEARLRCSPMKGHSHVYWYRQLPEEGLKFMVYLQKENIIDESGMPKERFSAEFPKEGPSILRIQQVVRGDSAAYFCASSPPAGWEQFFGPGTRLTVL.

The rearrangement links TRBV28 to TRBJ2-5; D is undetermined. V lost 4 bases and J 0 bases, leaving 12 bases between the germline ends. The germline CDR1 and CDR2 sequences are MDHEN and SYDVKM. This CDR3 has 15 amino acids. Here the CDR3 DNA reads TGTGCCAGCAGTTCCATGTTAGCCCACCAAGAGACCCAGTACTTC. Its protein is CASSSMLAHQETQYF.

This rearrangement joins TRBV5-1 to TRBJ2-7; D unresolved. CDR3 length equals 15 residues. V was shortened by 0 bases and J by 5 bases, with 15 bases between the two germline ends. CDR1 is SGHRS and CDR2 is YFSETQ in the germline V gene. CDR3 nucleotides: TGCGCCAGCAGCTTGGGCCAGCCTTTGGGGAACGAGCAGTACTTC. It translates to CASSLGQPLGNEQYF.

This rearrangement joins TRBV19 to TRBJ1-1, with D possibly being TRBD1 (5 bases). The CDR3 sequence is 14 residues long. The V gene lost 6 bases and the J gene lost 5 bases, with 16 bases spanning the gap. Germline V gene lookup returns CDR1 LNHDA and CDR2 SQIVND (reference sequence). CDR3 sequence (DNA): TGTGCCAGTAGATTGGGGACCACGGGGACTGAAGCTTTCTTT. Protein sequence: CASRLGTTGTEAFF.

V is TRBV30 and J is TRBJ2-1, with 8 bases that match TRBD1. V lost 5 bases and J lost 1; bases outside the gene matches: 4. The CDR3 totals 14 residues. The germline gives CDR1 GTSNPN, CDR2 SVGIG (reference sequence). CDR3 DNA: TGTGCCTGGGACCGGGACAGGTCCTACAATGAGCAGTTCTTC. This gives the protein CAWDRDRSYNEQFF.

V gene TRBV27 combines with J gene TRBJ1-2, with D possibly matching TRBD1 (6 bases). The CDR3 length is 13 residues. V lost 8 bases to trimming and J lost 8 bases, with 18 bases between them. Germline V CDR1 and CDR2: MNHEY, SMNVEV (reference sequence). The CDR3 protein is CASRPQGFLGYTF. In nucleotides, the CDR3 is TGTGCCAGCCGCCCCCAGGGGTTTTTGGGCTACACCTTC.

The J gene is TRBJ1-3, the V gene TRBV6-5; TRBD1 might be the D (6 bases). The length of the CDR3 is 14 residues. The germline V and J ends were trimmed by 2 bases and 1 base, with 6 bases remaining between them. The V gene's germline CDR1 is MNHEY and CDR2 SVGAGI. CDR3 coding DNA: TGTGCCAGCAGTTACAGGGGGTCTGGAAACACCATATATTTT. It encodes CASSYRGSGNTIYF.

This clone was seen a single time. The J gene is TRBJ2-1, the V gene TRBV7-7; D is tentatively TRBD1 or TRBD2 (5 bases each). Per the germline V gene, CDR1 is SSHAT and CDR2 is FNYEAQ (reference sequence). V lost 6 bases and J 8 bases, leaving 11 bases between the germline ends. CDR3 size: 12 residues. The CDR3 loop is CASSQGDDEQFF. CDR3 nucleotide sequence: TGTGCCAGCAGTCAAGGGGACGATGAGCAGTTCTTC.

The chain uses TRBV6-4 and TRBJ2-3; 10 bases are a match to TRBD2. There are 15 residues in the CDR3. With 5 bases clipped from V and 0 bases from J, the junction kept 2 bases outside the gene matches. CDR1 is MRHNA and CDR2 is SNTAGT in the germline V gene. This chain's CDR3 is CASSSGGASTDTQYF. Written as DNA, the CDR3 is TGTGCCAGCAGTAGCGGGGGGGCTAGCACAGATACGCAGTATTTT.

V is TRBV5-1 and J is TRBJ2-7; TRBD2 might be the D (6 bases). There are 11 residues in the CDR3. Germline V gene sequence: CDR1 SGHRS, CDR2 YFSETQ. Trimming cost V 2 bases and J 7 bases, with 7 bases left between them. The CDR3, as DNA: TGCGCCAGCAGCTTCGGAGGGGAGCAGTACTTC. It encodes CASSFGGEQYF.

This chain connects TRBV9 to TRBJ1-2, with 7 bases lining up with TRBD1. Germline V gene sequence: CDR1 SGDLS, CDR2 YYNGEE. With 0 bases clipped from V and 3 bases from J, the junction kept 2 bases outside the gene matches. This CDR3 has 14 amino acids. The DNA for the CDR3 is TGTGCCAGCAGCGTAGGGCAGGGGGACTATGGCTACACCTTC. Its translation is CASSVGQGDYGYTF.